This passage covers 5 T cell receptor beta chains from one sample sequenced in a study of blood T cell repertoires in COVID-19 (dated by TCRdb to about 2020). Library preparation was by the immunoSEQ multiplex PCR assay. TCRdb provides this immuneACCESS table in a form limited to in-frame rearrangements. Some clones are lacking; in checked studies, under half of them reflect an unresolved V gene, and why the rest are absent is not known. Recorded for this sample are approximately 300,000 clones; roughly 90% of them occurred a single time. In total, the top ten clones hold about 11% of the sample. Sequencing was carried out using peripheral blood. Receptor source: a woman aged 25 to 39 with COVID-19, enrolled during active disease.

This chain's CDR3 is CASSASGVSTDTQYF. The CDR3 nucleotides read TGTGCCAGCAGCGCATCAGGGGTTAGCACAGATACGCAGTATTTT. This rearrangement joins TRBV5-4 to TRBJ2-3; tentative D call: TRBD1 (6 bases). The CDR3 contains 15 residues. V lost 4 bases and J lost 0, with 12 bases in between. Germline lookup yields CDR1 SGHNT and CDR2 YYREEE (reference sequence).

The rearrangement joins TRBV29-1 to TRBJ1-5, with TRBD1 identical over 9 bases. CDR1 and CDR2 (germline): SQVTM, ANQGSEA. This CDR3 is 13 amino acids long. V was clipped by 7 bases and J by 6 bases; unmatched bases: 7. CDR3 coding DNA: TGCAGCGCCCAGGGACAGGGTGGTCAGCCCCAGCATTTT. Its protein is CSAQGQGGQPQHF.

The chain is built from TRBV4-1 and TRBJ2-4; tentatively, D is TRBD2 (5 bases). Germline V gives CDR1 MGHRA, CDR2 YSYEKL. Trimming stripped 1 base from V and 15 bases from J, with 13 bases between. This CDR3 has 12 residues. This CDR3 reads CASSQGGRGLYF. CDR3 bases: TGCGCCAGCAGCCAAGGAGGTCGAGGACTGTACTTC.

The rearrangement links TRBV28 to TRBJ2-1; maybe TRBD2 (5 bases). The CDR3 consists of 14 residues. The V gene lost 5 bases and the J gene lost 1 base, with 9 bases spanning the gap. Germline CDR1 reads MDHEN; CDR2 reads SYDVKM. Here the CDR3 reads CASSRSGSYNEQFF. The CDR3 DNA follows: TGTGCCAGCAGTCGGAGCGGATCCTACAATGAGCAGTTCTTC.

This rearrangement joins TRBV19 to TRBJ2-7; 9 bases align to TRBD1. Germline CDR1 is LNHDA and CDR2 is SQIVND (reference sequence). Trimming at V came to 3 bases and at J to 4 bases, leaving 7 bases not matched to a gene. The CDR3 consists of 15 residues. CDR3 nucleotides: TGTGCCAGTAGTATCGCCGGGACAGGGATTTACGAGCAGTACTTC. This sequence encodes CASSIAGTGIYEQYF.